These T cell receptor beta chains were read from a single sample in a study of T cell repertoires in cytomegalovirus infection. These TCRs' antigens remain unknown. TCRdb reanalysed the reads using MiXCR and keeps one entry per CDR3 protein. The sample consists of approximately 910,000 distinct CDR3 sequences, around 30% of them appearing once. Sequencing was performed on cultured CD8+ T cells from PBMCs, taken from culture after CMV antigen stimulation. These receptor sequences come from a human donor in good health (CMV status not recorded). Some clones in this sample may be carry-over from other donors' samples. Both conserved end residues are part of each CDR3. The D gene is left open where the match is weak. Expanded clones get a size class; other rows say once, few or many, or leave the size out.

D gene	clone size	V gene	J gene	CDR3 DNA	CDR3 protein
TRBD2	few	TRBV6-2/TRBV6-3	TRBJ2-2	TGTGCCAGCAGTCCCGTTGGGACTAGCGGGGGGAACACCGGGGAGCTGTTTTTT	CASSPVGTSGGNTGELFF
-	-	TRBV5-5	TRBJ1-2	TGTGCCAGCAGCTTCCCCCCCGGTGAGCCAGGGAGTCCGTATGGCTACACCTTC	CASSFPPGEPGSPYGYTF
-	few	TRBV12-3/TRBV12-4	TRBJ1-6	TGTGCCAGCAGTTTAGAAGGGACTCATAATTCACCCCTCCACTTT	CASSLEGTHNSPLHF
-	-	TRBV12-3/TRBV12-4	TRBJ2-3	TGTGCCAGCAGTTTTAATGCAGATACGCAGTATTTT	CASSFNADTQYF
-	-	TRBV19	TRBJ1-5	TGTGCCAGTAGGAAGAGGACAGAAAGTCAGCCCCAGCATTTT	CASRKRTESQPQHF
-	-	TRBV9	TRBJ1-2	TGTGCCAACAGCGTAGCTCAGTATGGCTACACCTTC	CANSVAQYGYTF
-	-	TRBV29-1	TRBJ1-4	TGCAGCGTTGGGACGGGAGGTGAAAAACTGTTTTTT	CSVGTGGEKLFF
TRBD1	-	TRBV12-3/TRBV12-4	TRBJ2-3	TGTGCCAGCAGTACGGGACAGGGAAAGAACACAGATACGCAGTATTTT	CASSTGQGKNTDTQYF
-	-	TRBV20-1	TRBJ1-6	TGCAGTGCTAGGGAGGGCGAGGAGATTTCACCCCTCCACTTT	CSAREGEEISPLHF
-	few	TRBV19	TRBJ1-2	TGTGCCAGTAGTATCTGTCAGGAGGACTATGGCTACACCTTC	CASSICQEDYGYTF
-	-	TRBV7-6	TRBJ2-1	TGTGCCAGCAGCTTAGGCCGATTCAGCTCCTACAATGAGCAGTTCTTC	CASSLGRFSSYNEQFF
TRBD2	-	TRBV29-1	TRBJ2-1	TGCAGCGTTTGGCTAAGCGGGGGGACCTACAATGAGCAGTTCTTC	CSVWLSGGTYNEQFF
-	-	TRBV7-8	TRBJ1-2	TGTGCCAGCAGCGGGCCTAGGGGCTACACCTTC	CASSGPRGYTF